The 13 T cell receptor beta chains in this list originate from one sample, sequenced in a study of blood T cell repertoires in COVID-19 (dated by TCRdb to 2018 to 2021). The receptor library was made with the immunoSEQ multiplex PCR assay. Drawn from immuneACCESS, this table holds only the in-frame rearrangements with V and J called that TCRdb kept. Clones are partly lost; checked studies trace under half to an unresolved V gene and leave the rest unexplained. This sample comprises fewer than 250,000 clones, roughly 84% of them detected only once. Roughly a tenth of the sample rests with the top ten. The sequenced material came from peripheral blood. These receptors were taken from a woman over 75 with COVID-19, enrolled during active disease.

The chain uses TRBV19 and TRBJ2-7; 7 bases match TRBD1. Germline V gene data show CDR1 as LNHDA and CDR2 as SQIVND (reference sequence). The CDR3 covers 15 residues. The J segment lost 0 bases and the V segment lost 5 bases, leaving 7 bases of the junction unmatched. CDR3 DNA sequence: TGTGCCAGTAGTCCCCAGACAGGGACCTCCTACGAGCAGTACTTC. Translation gives CASSPQTGTSYEQYF.

The chain employs TRBV7-2 and TRBJ1-2; D remains ambiguous. The germline CDR1 and CDR2 sequences are SGHTA and FQGNSA. The CDR3 covers 14 residues. The V end was cut by 1 base, the J end by 8 bases, with 14 bases between. CDR3 DNA sequence: TGTGCCAGCAGCTTAGGCCTCCAGGTAGGAGGCTACACCTTC. The encoded protein is CASSLGLQVGGYTF. The full variable domain, rest sourced from reference TRBV7-2 and TRBJ1-2, is GAGVSQSPSNKVTEKGKDVELRCDPISGHTALYWYRQSLGQGLEFLIYFQGNSAPDKSGLPSDRFSAERTGGSVSTLTIQRTQQEDSAVYLCASSLGLQVGGYTFGSGTRLTVV.

This chain links TRBV29-1 with TRBJ2-2; TRBD1 might be the D (6 bases). Germline loops: CDR1 SQVTM, CDR2 ANQGSEA. The CDR3 has 15 amino acids. V shed 4 bases and J shed 6 bases, with 18 bases lying between them. Written as DNA, the CDR3 is TGCAGCGTTGGAGGGGACCTACAGGGCTCCGGGGAGCTGTTTTTT. Residues: CSVGGDLQGSGELFF.

V usage is TRBV6-4 and J usage is TRBJ2-2; 10 nucleotides agree with TRBD1. This CDR3 has 14 amino acids. Germline values: CDR1 MRHNA, CDR2 SNTAGT. After removal of 5 bases from V and 5 bases from J, the junction contained 2 bases not matched to a gene. The CDR3 sequence is CASSWTGGTGELFF. CDR3 coding DNA: TGTGCCAGCAGTTGGACAGGGGGGACCGGGGAGCTGTTTTTT.

V is TRBV21-1 and J is TRBJ2-2; the table names TRBD1, a call not compared with the DNA. TRBV21-1 is described as a pseudogene. This CDR3 spans 17 amino acids. CDR3 in DNA: TGTGCCAGCAGCGAGGTAGGGGGCGCCGAACTCCCCGGGGAGCTGTTTTTT. As protein: CASSEVGGAELPGELFF.

This chain connects TRBV21-1 to TRBJ2-7; TRBD1, the D gene given by the table, was not confirmed from the DNA. TRBV21-1 is marked as a pseudogene. This CDR3 is built from 17 residues. In nucleotides, the CDR3 is TGTGCCAGCAGCAAAGACAAGGGACAGGGAAGACCCTACGAGCAGTACGTC. Its protein is CASSKDKGQGRPYEQYV.

V gene TRBV27 combines with J gene TRBJ1-1; TRBD1 matches at 8 bases. The V and J ends lost 7 bases and 12 bases, in that order; junction bases with no gene match: 7. The germline V gene encodes CDR1 MNHEY and CDR2 SMNVEV (reference sequence). CDR3 size: 11 residues. CDR3 amino acids: CASKDRAVSFF. CDR3 sequence (DNA): TGTGCCAGCAAGGACAGGGCTGTATCTTTCTTT.

J is TRBJ2-3 and V is TRBV3-1 (or the pseudogene TRBV3-2); 7 positions match TRBD1. Germline-derived CDR1 and CDR2 are LGHDT and YNNKEL (reference sequence). Losses at the gene ends were 4 bases for V and 1 base for J; bases not matched to a gene: 8. The CDR3 loop spans 16 amino acids. The CDR3 DNA sequence: TGTGCCAGCAGCCTTTTCGACGGGACAGGCACAGATACGCAGTATTTT. Translating it yields CASSLFDGTGTDTQYF.

The gene calls are TRBV9 and TRBJ2-5; 11 nucleotides line up with TRBD2. The CDR3 contains 15 residues. Germline V lookup: CDR1 SGDLS, CDR2 YYNGEE. V dropped 4 bases and J dropped 3; count of bases not matched to a gene: 5. This CDR3 is CASSHTSGREETQYF. Here the CDR3 DNA reads TGTGCCAGCAGCCACACTAGCGGGAGAGAAGAGACCCAGTACTTC. The full variable domain, its missing parts supplied by reference TRBV9 and TRBJ2-5, is DSGVTQTPKHLITATGQRVTLRCSPRSGDLSVYWYQQSLDQGLQFLIQYYNGEERAKGNILERFSAQQFPDLHSELNLSSLELGDSALYFCASSHTSGREETQYFGPGTRLLVL.

The chain combines TRBV7-6 with TRBJ2-3, with a possible D match to TRBD2 (6 bases). The V end lost 5 bases, the J end lost 2 bases, and 20 bases lay between the germline ends. Germline V gene lookup returns CDR1 SGHVS and CDR2 FNYEAQ. This CDR3 is 17 amino acids long. The CDR3 coding sequence is TGTGCCAGCAGCGTAGGAACCAAACGGGGGAACACAGATACGCAGTATTTT. This codes for CASSVGTKRGNTDTQYF.

The chain combines TRBV5-6 with TRBJ1-6; 8 bases are a match to TRBD1. From germline, CDR1 is SGHDT and CDR2 YYEEEE. Trimming took 3 bases from V and 8 from J; bases not matched to a gene: 4. CDR3 length equals 14 residues. The CDR3 here is CASSWDRRDSPLHF. The CDR3 region has the DNA TGTGCCAGCAGCTGGGACAGGAGAGATTCACCCCTCCACTTT. Full variable domain (remainder filled in from reference TRBV5-6 and TRBJ1-6): DAGVTQSPTHLIKTRGQQVTLRCSPKSGHDTVSWYQQALGQGPQFIFQYYEEEERQRGNFPDRFSGHQFPNYSSELNVNALLLGDSALYLCASSWDRRDSPLHFGNGTRLTVT.

The genes are TRBV13 and TRBJ2-1; TRBD2 agrees at 8 bases. The CDR3 has 14 residues. Germline CDR1 PRHDT, CDR2 FYEKMQ (reference sequence). The J segment lost 8 bases and the V segment lost 5 bases, leaving 8 bases of the junction unmatched. The CDR3 DNA sequence: TGTGCCAGCAGCCCGGGGGGGGCTAGGGATGAGCAGTTCTTC. This sequence encodes CASSPGGARDEQFF.

The V gene is TRBV28, the J gene TRBJ1-6, with 9 positions matching TRBD1. The V gene's germline CDR1 is MDHEN and CDR2 SYDVKM. V trimming: 4 bases; J trimming: 7 bases; junction bases outside the gene matches: 5. The CDR3 is 15 residues long. The DNA of the CDR3 is TGTGCCAGCAGTTCGATCGGGACAGGGAATTCACCCCTCCACTTT. It codes for CASSSIGTGNSPLHF.